This passage covers 4 T cell receptor beta chains from one sample sequenced in a study of blood T cell repertoires in COVID-19. Produced via immunoSEQ multiplex PCR; TCRdb's table is partial and in-frame only. The profile shows 200,000 or so clones, around 87% of them singletons. Sequences were obtained from PBMCs or T cells enriched from blood (not recorded which). These receptors all stem from a man aged 25-45 years in a cohort exposed to, infected with or recovered from COVID-19 (not recorded which).

The chain joins TRBV27 to TRBJ1-5, with 7 positions matching TRBD1. J was trimmed by 5 bases and V by 2 bases; bases with no gene match: 3. The germline gives CDR1 MNHEY, CDR2 SMNVEV (reference sequence). The CDR3 spans 14 residues. Here the CDR3 reads CASSLVGGDQPQHF. In DNA form, the CDR3 reads TGTGCCAGCAGTTTAGTAGGGGGCGATCAGCCCCAGCATTTT.

V gene TRBV28 combines with J gene TRBJ1-5; tentatively, D is TRBD1 (6 bases). Germline-derived CDR1 and CDR2 are MDHEN and SYDVKM. CDR3 length equals 15 residues. The germline V and J ends were trimmed by 6 bases and 4 bases, with 16 bases remaining between them. The CDR3 DNA sequence: TGTGCCAGCAGATTTATAGGGGGGGGGAATCAGCCCCAGCATTTT. Amino acid sequence: CASRFIGGGNQPQHF.

The chain combines TRBV27 with TRBJ2-5; tentative D call: TRBD1 (6 bases). Germline V gene data show CDR1 as MNHEY and CDR2 as SMNVEV (reference sequence). The CDR3 spans 13 residues. The V end was cut by 4 bases, the J end by 9 bases, with 15 bases between. CDR3 sequence: CASSSIRQVPQYF. Written as DNA, the CDR3 is TGTGCCAGCAGTTCAATTAGACAGGTCCCCCAGTACTTC.

This clone was counted a single time. V usage is TRBV28 and J usage is TRBJ1-3, with 7 bases that match TRBD1. The CDR3 loop spans 17 amino acids. CDR1 is MDHEN, CDR2 SYDVKM, per germline. After removal of 3 bases from V and 4 bases from J, the junction contained 12 bases not matched to a gene. CDR3 region: CASSLAILGQKGNTIYF. Here the CDR3 DNA reads TGTGCCAGCAGTTTGGCAATTCTGGGACAGAAGGGAAACACCATATATTTT.